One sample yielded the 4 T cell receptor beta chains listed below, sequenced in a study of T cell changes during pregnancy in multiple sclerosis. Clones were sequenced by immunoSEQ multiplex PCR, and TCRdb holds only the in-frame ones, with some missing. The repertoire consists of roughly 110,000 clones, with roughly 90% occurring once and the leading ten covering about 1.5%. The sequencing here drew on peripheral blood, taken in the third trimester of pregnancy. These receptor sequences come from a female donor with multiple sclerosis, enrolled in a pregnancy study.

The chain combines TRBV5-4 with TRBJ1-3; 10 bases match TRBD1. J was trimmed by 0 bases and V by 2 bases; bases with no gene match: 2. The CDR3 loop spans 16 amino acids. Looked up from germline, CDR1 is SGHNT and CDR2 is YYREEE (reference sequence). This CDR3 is CASSFDRGLSGNTIYF. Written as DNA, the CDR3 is TGTGCCAGCAGCTTCGACAGGGGGCTCTCTGGAAACACCATATATTTT.

CDR3 sequence: CASSLVGGGDTGELFF. DNA of the CDR3: TGTGCCAGCAGCTTAGTGGGGGGGGGCGACACCGGGGAGCTGTTTTTT. This rearrangement joins TRBV7-2 to TRBJ2-2; tentatively, D is TRBD2 (7 bases). The CDR3 has 16 residues. The V gene's germline CDR1 is SGHTA and CDR2 FQGNSA. The ends were cut back, 1 base at V and 3 bases at J, with 12 bases in the middle.

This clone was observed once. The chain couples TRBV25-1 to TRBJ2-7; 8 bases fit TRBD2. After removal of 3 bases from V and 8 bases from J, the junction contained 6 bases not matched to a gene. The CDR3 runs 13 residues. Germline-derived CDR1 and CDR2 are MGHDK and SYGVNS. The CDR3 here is CASSEGTRRKQYF. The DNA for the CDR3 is TGTGCCAGCAGTGAGGGGACTAGGAGGAAGCAGTACTTC.

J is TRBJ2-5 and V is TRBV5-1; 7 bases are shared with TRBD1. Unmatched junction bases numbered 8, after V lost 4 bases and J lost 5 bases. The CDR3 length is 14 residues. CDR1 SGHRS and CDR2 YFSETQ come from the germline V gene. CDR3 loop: CASSSLGGRETQYF. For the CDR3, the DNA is TGCGCCAGCAGCAGCCTAGGGGGCAGGGAGACCCAGTACTTC.